These T cell receptor beta chains were read from a single sample in a study of early T cells in non-severe SARS-CoV-2 infection. TCRdb reprocessed the 5' RACE reads via MiXCR and lists one record per CDR3 protein. The table includes 80,000 to 95,000 distinct CDR3 sequences, 9% to 15% detected once. Sequencing was performed on whole blood. The receptors originated from an adult who was a healthcare worker with PCR-confirmed SARS-CoV-2 infection or an uninfected control (not recorded which). Each CDR3 is given with its conserved first and last residue. D genes are given only for firm matches. Expanded clones get a size class; other rows say once, few or many, or leave the size out.

D gene | J gene | V gene | clone size | CDR3 DNA | CDR3 protein
NA | TRBJ2-5 | TRBV10-3 | few | TGTGCCATCAGTGAGTCTCAAGAGACCCAGTACTTC | CAISESQETQYF
TRBD1 | TRBJ1-4 | TRBV12-3/TRBV12-4 | few | TGTGCCAGCAGGCGGTCGGGACAGGGGAACGAAAAACTGTTTTTT | CASRRSGQGNEKLFF
NA | TRBJ2-7 | TRBV11-2 | NA | TGTGCCAGCAGCCCTGCCTTGGGGGGCGAGCAGTACTTC | CASSPALGGEQYF
TRBD1 | TRBJ2-1 | TRBV12-3/TRBV12-4 | NA | TGTACCAGCAGTTACCGGGACAGCATAAACAATGAGCAGTTCTTC | CTSSYRDSINNEQFF
NA | TRBJ2-5 | TRBV30 | NA | TGTGCCTGGAGTAGGTCTAAACAAGAGACCCAGTACTTC | CAWSRSKQETQYF
TRBD2 | TRBJ2-2 | TRBV24-1 | NA | TGTGCCACCAGTGCTCCATTGTCCGGGACTAGCGGGGCCGCCGGGGAGCTGTTTTTT | CATSAPLSGTSGAAGELFF
NA | TRBJ2-7 | TRBV10-3 | many | TGTGCCATCAGTGAATCGGAGGCCTACCCATCCGAGCAGTACTTC | CAISESEAYPSEQYF
NA | TRBJ1-2 | TRBV20-1 | NA | TGCAGTGCTCCCCTACCCAGGGATTATGGCTACACCTTC | CSAPLPRDYGYTF
NA | TRBJ2-6 | TRBV27 | few | TGTGCCAGCAGGGATCTTGGGACTGGGGCCAACGTCCTGACTTTC | CASRDLGTGANVLTF
TRBD1 | TRBJ2-1 | TRBV7-9 | NA | TGTGCCAGCAGCTTAGACAGGGGAAGAGATGAGCAGTTCTTC | CASSLDRGRDEQFF
TRBD2 | TRBJ2-4 | TRBV3-1 | few | TGTGCCAGCAGCCAAGATCTGGCTAGCGGCCGCAAAAACATTCAGTACTTC | CASSQDLASGRKNIQYF
NA | TRBJ2-7 | TRBV29-1 | NA | TGCAGCGTTGAAGCCCCGGAACTAGGAGTTGACGAGCAGTACTTC | CSVEAPELGVDEQYF
TRBD2 | TRBJ2-5 | TRBV4-1 | NA | TGCGCCAGCAGCCGTACGGGACTACGAGGAGAGACCCAGTACTTC | CASSRTGLRGETQYF
TRBD2 | TRBJ2-1 | TRBV20-1 | few | TGCAGTGCTAGAGATGCTCTAGCGGCCGTCAATGAGCAGTTCTTC | CSARDALAAVNEQFF
NA | TRBJ2-3 | TRBV7-9 | few | TGTGCCAGCAGCCGCGGACAGATAGTAGATACGCAGTATTTT | CASSRGQIVDTQYF
TRBD2 | TRBJ2-3 | TRBV20-1 | few | TGCAGTGCCACCAGACTAGCGGGGGCGTCCACAGATACGCAGTATTTT | CSATRLAGASTDTQYF
TRBD2 | TRBJ2-1 | TRBV12-3/TRBV12-4 | many | TGTGCCAGCAAAGCGGCGGGACTAGCGGGAAATGAGCAGTTCTTC | CASKAAGLAGNEQFF
TRBD1 | TRBJ2-7 | TRBV12-3/TRBV12-4 | NA | TGTGCCAGCAGTCTTTGGGACAGGAGCTCCTACGAGCAGTACTTC | CASSLWDRSSYEQYF
NA | TRBJ2-7 | TRBV6-2/TRBV6-3 | few | TGTGCCAGCAGTTACGGACAGCACTCCTACGAGCAGTACTTC | CASSYGQHSYEQYF
NA | TRBJ2-2 | TRBV20-1 | many | TGCAGTGCTAGGTTGGTGGGAACCGGGGAGCTGTTTTTT | CSARLVGTGELFF
NA | TRBJ1-1 | TRBV7-9 | many | TGTGCCAGCAGCTTAGTAGCAGCGAACACTGAAGCTTTCTTT | CASSLVAANTEAFF
NA | TRBJ1-2 | TRBV20-1 | NA | TGCAGTGCTCTCCGGGACGGGAACTATGGCTACACCTTC | CSALRDGNYGYTF
NA | TRBJ1-2 | TRBV30 | many | TGTGCCTGGAGTGCCGGGACTCACTATGGCTACACCTTC | CAWSAGTHYGYTF
TRBD1 | TRBJ1-2 | TRBV20-1 | NA | TGCAGTGCTAGAGATCCGGGACAGGGAGGAGGCTACACCTTC | CSARDPGQGGGYTF
NA | TRBJ2-1 | TRBV7-7 | many | TGTGCTAGCAGCCAAGGGGGAGTTGGTGAGCAGTTCTTC | CASSQGGVGEQFF
NA | TRBJ2-6 | TRBV18 | NA | TGTGCCAGCTCGGCCGGGGAGAACGTCCTGATTTTC | CASSAGENVLIF
TRBD1 | TRBJ2-3 | TRBV2 | NA | TGTGCCAGCAACGGACAGGGGAGGGTAGATACGCAGTATTTT | CASNGQGRVDTQYF
NA | TRBJ1-2 | TRBV12-3/TRBV12-4 | NA | TGTACCAGCAGTTTAGAGGGGGGAAGTAACTATGGCTACACCTTC | CTSSLEGGSNYGYTF
TRBD1 | TRBJ1-1 | TRBV5-1 | NA | TGCGCCAGCAGCTCATCGACAGGGTTTAGCACTGAAGCTTTCTTT | CASSSSTGFSTEAFF
NA | TRBJ2-1 | TRBV19 | few | TGTGCCAGTAGTATCCTAGGGGGGAGCTCCTACAATGAGCAGTTCTTC | CASSILGGSSYNEQFF
NA | TRBJ2-3 | TRBV7-8 | NA | TGTGCCAGCAGCCCTATGACTAGCACAGATACGCAGTATTTT | CASSPMTSTDTQYF
NA | TRBJ1-3 | TRBV20-1 | many | TGCAGTGCGCGCTACAGGGAGGCTGGAAACACCATATATTTT | CSARYREAGNTIYF
NA | TRBJ1-5 | TRBV4-3 | NA | TGCGCCAGCAGCCTCAGTTCCGAGGGCAATCAGCCCCAGCATTTT | CASSLSSEGNQPQHF
NA | TRBJ2-1 | TRBV6-2/TRBV6-3 | many | TGTGCCAGCAGTTACTGGGGCGGCTCAGGGAACAATGAGCAGTTCTTC | CASSYWGGSGNNEQFF
NA | TRBJ2-7 | TRBV12-3/TRBV12-4 | few | TGTGCCAGCAGTAGCACCAGGGACGAGCAGTACTTC | CASSSTRDEQYF
NA | TRBJ1-2 | TRBV3-1 | NA | TGTGCCAGCAGCCAAGGGGAGTATTATGGCTACACCTTC | CASSQGEYYGYTF
TRBD2 | TRBJ2-1 | TRBV29-1 | few | TGCAGCGTTGAAGATGGTGCGGGAGGGTCGGATGAGCAGTTCTTC | CSVEDGAGGSDEQFF
NA | TRBJ2-7 | TRBV4-1 | NA | TGCGCCAGCAGCCAAGATGACGGGGGTAACGCCTACGAGCAGTACTTC | CASSQDDGGNAYEQYF
NA | TRBJ2-2 | TRBV12-5 | NA | TGTGCTAGTGGTTTGGCCGCAGTGGCCCTAGGGGGCGGGGAGCTGTTTTTT | CASGLAAVALGGGELFF
NA | TRBJ1-2 | TRBV18 | NA | TGTGCCAGCTCACCACCGGCAGCGCGGCCGAACTATGGCTACACCTTC | CASSPPAARPNYGYTF
NA | TRBJ2-3 | TRBV7-3 | few | TGTGCCAGCAGCTTACGCGGGACAAAGACGGGTGATACGCAGTATTTT | CASSLRGTKTGDTQYF
NA | TRBJ1-6 | TRBV9 | NA | TGTGCCAGCAGCGTAGAAGGGTATTCACCCCTCCACTTT | CASSVEGYSPLHF
TRBD2 | TRBJ2-7 | TRBV20-1 | few | TGCAGTGCTAGAGAGGGAACGGGAGGGTTGGAGGAGCAGTACTTC | CSAREGTGGLEEQYF
TRBD2 | TRBJ2-1 | TRBV12-3/TRBV12-4 | NA | TGTGCCAGCAGTTTGGTCCTAGCGGGAGCGAACGAGCAGTTCTTC | CASSLVLAGANEQFF
TRBD1 | TRBJ1-2 | TRBV29-1 | NA | TGCAGCGGTGGGGGACAGCTCTATGGCTACACCTTC | CSGGGQLYGYTF
TRBD1 | TRBJ2-2 | TRBV12-3/TRBV12-4 | NA | TGTGCCAGCAGTCCCCGACAGGGTGGAACCGGGGAGCTGTTTTTT | CASSPRQGGTGELFF
NA | TRBJ2-6 | TRBV28 | few | TGTGCCAGCAGCGAACCCCAAACCGGGGGGGCCAACGTCCTGACTTTC | CASSEPQTGGANVLTF
NA | TRBJ2-2 | TRBV20-1 | many | TGCAGTGCTAGAGATATACGCGGCGGGGGCAACACCGGGGAGCTGTTTTTT | CSARDIRGGGNTGELFF
NA | TRBJ2-3 | TRBV15 | NA | TGTGCCACCAGCAGAGACGGGACACCTAGCACAGATACGCAGTATTTT | CATSRDGTPSTDTQYF
TRBD2 | TRBJ2-7 | TRBV5-4 | few | TGTGCCAGCAGCTTGGAACTAGCGGGAGCTTACGAGCAGTACTTC | CASSLELAGAYEQYF
TRBD2 | TRBJ2-3 | TRBV20-1 | many | TGCAGTGCTAGAGCGGGACTAGCGGGAGGTGGAGATACGCAGTATTTT | CSARAGLAGGGDTQYF
NA | TRBJ2-3 | TRBV2 | many | TGTGCCAGCAGTGTAGGCCCAGATACGCAGTATTTT | CASSVGPDTQYF
TRBD2 | TRBJ2-1 | TRBV14 | few | TGTGCCAGCAGCCGAACTAGCGGGAGGCCTCCCGGTGAGCAGTTCTTC | CASSRTSGRPPGEQFF